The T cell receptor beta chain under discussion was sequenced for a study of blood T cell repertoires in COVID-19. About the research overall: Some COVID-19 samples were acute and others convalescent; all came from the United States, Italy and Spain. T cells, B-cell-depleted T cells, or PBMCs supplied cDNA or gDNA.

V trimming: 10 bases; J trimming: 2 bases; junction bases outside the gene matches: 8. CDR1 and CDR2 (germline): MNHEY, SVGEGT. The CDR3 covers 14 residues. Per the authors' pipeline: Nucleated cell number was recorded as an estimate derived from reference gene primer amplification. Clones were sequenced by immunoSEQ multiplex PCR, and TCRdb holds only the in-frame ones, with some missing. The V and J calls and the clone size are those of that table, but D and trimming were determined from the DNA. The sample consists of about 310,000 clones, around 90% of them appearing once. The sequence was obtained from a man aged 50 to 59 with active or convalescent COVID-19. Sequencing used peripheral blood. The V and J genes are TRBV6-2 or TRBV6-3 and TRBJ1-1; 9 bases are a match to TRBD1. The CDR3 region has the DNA TGTGCCACCAACCCGGGACAGGGAAACACTGAAGCTTTCTTT. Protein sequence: CATNPGQGNTEAFF.